This T cell receptor (beta chain) was found in a study of T cells in Graves' hyperthyroidism and ophthalmopathy. Whole-study context: Before treatment of any kind, peripheral blood was taken at initial diagnosis.

Exclusions: uncontrolled infection, other autoimmune disease, pregnancy, lactation. Regions amplified from RNA transcripts were the TCR beta CDR3 regions. The TCR CDR3 first-round RT-PCR relied on the HTBI primer set. TCRdb reprocessed the multiplex PCR reads with MiXCR, giving one entry per CDR3 protein. The repertoire holds roughly 720,000 distinct CDR3 sequences, with around a sixth as singletons. For this clonotype: One end of the junction fails to match germline, which may point to a read error.

Germline V gene lookup returns CDR1 SQVTM and CDR2 ANQGSEA. The CDR3 contains 14 residues. This chain connects TRBV29-1 to TRBJ2-1, with 8 positions matching TRBD2. The receptor comes from a man over 45 with Graves' hyperthyroidism. The source material was blood. CDR3 DNA sequence: TGCAGCGGTGTAGCGGGGAGCTCCTACCATGAGCAGTTCTTC. Translation gives CSGVAGSSYHEQFF.